One sample yielded the 31 T cell receptor beta chains listed below, sequenced in a study of blood T cells in healthy people across ages (dated by TCRdb to between 2014 and 2016). The library relied on 5' RACE. Sequencing was carried out with an Illumina HiSeq 2500. A second about 7 to 11 cycle PCR used a sample-barcoded 5' primer and a J-beta primer mix. TCRdb reprocessing: public reads trimmed at Q25 with fastp, clones called with MiXCR, in-frame beta chains kept. Identical CDR3 protein sequences are pooled into one entry, listed with their most common genes and DNA. The sample contains approximately 360,000 distinct CDR3 sequences, about 49% of them found a single time. The ten largest account for around 53% of the sample. Input material: blood. The receptors stem from a man aged 55 to 69 in good health.

This clonotype has more than one count but fewer than ten. This chain joins TRBV29-1 and TRBJ2-1; TRBD2 might be the D (5 bases). Trimming left V 7 bases short and J 4 bases short, with 14 bases between. Germline V lookup: CDR1 SQVTM, CDR2 ANQGSEA. The CDR3 consists of 13 residues. CDR3 residues: CSAGLTRYNEQFF. The CDR3, as DNA: TGCAGCGCTGGACTGACGCGGTACAATGAGCAGTTCTTC.

The gene calls are TRBV20-1 and TRBJ2-1; 11 bases map to TRBD2. From germline, CDR1 is DFQATT and CDR2 SNEGSKA (reference sequence). V shed 3 bases and J 12 bases; nucleotides not matched to a gene: 4. The CDR3 runs 12 residues. CDR3 sequence (DNA): TGCAGTGCTAGGGGTAGCGGGGGGGGGCAGTTCTTC. This encodes CSARGSGGGQFF.

The CDR3, as DNA: TGCAGTGCAGGCCAGCCCGGGAGGAACATTCAGTACTTC. Protein: CSAGQPGRNIQYF. The V and J genes are TRBV20-1 and TRBJ2-7; 7 nucleotides match TRBD2. The tail of the sequence fits TRBJ2-4 better, so the J call may be wrong. Germline V gene sequence: CDR1 DFQATT, CDR2 SNEGSKA (reference sequence). The CDR3 has 13 amino acids.

V is TRBV20-1 and J is TRBJ2-5, with D perhaps TRBD1 (6 bases). The DNA end lines up better with TRBJ2-7; the J call may be wrong. CDR1 is DFQATT, CDR2 SNEGSKA, per germline (reference sequence). CDR3 length: 11 residues. The chain's CDR3 is CSASWGHEQYF. In nucleotides, the CDR3 is TGCAGTGCTAGTTGGGGGCACGAGCAGTACTTC.

The rearrangement joins TRBV4-3 to TRBJ2-1; D gene ambiguous. This CDR3 is built from 15 residues. Germline V gene sequence: CDR1 LGHNA, CDR2 YSLEER. Trimming removed 1 base from V and 5 bases from J, with 12 bases in between. The DNA of the CDR3 is TGCGCCAGCAGCCAAGTGGCCCTAAGAGACAATGAGCAGTTCTTC. It is translated as CASSQVALRDNEQFF.

This clonotype has only a few counts. The chain links TRBV7-2 to TRBJ2-6; 13 nucleotides align to TRBD2. The germline V gene has CDR1 SGHTA and CDR2 FQGNSA. This CDR3 is built from 18 residues. The trim removed 5 bases at V and 3 bases at J, leaving 7 bases unmatched. DNA for the CDR3: TGTGCCAGCAGCCGAGGACTAGCGGGAGTAGTTGGGGCCAACGTCCTGACTTTC. Amino acids: CASSRGLAGVVGANVLTF.

This clonotype was observed a few times. The chain links TRBV2 to TRBJ2-7; 7 nucleotides line up with TRBD1. Looked up from germline, CDR1 is SNHLY and CDR2 is FYNNEI. V trimming: 6 bases; J trimming: 1 base; junction bases outside the gene matches: 6. CDR3 length: 14 amino acids. CDR3 bases: TGTGCCAGCAGGAGGGGGCCGCCTTCCTACGAGCAGTACTTC. It specifies CASRRGPPSYEQYF.

The chain has TRBV6-2 or TRBV6-3 and TRBJ2-3; 9 nucleotides agree with TRBD2. Germline V gene sequence: CDR1 MNHEY, CDR2 SVGEGT. This CDR3 has 18 amino acids. V shed 5 bases and J 7 bases; nucleotides not matched to a gene: 19. CDR3 DNA sequence: TGTGCCAGCAGTATCGATTTAAGGACTAGCGCCTTACTGAATACGCAGTATTTT. This codes for CASSIDLRTSALLNTQYF.

The chain has TRBV7-7 and TRBJ2-1; D is possibly TRBD1 (5 bases). The CDR3 is made up of 14 amino acids. V was cut by 5 bases and J by 9 bases, with 17 bases left in between. Germline-derived CDR1 and CDR2 are SSHAT and FNYEAQ (reference sequence). CDR3 amino acids: CASSPWAQGSEQFF. The CDR3 DNA reads as TGTGCCAGCAGCCCTTGGGCGCAGGGCAGTGAGCAGTTCTTC.

This clonotype was detected a few times. Since a much larger clone is just one base distant, this may be a read error. This chain connects TRBV29-1 to TRBJ2-7; 7 bases align to TRBD2. Germline CDR1 is SQVTM and CDR2 is ANQGSEA. The CDR3 totals 18 residues. V shed 8 bases, J shed 7 bases, and the junction held 29 bases outside the gene matches. CDR3 sequence: CSPGGRLARSSPYNEQYF. The DNA of the CDR3 is TGCAGCCCCGGGGGGAGGCTAGCCCGAAGCAGCCCCTACAATGAGCAGTACTTC.

This chain links TRBV5-6 with TRBJ2-4, with D possibly called TRBD1 or TRBD2 (5 bases each). Deletions cut 3 bases from V and 0 bases from J, with 13 bases between. The CDR3 spans 16 residues. CDR1 SGHDT and CDR2 YYEEEE come from the germline V gene. DNA of the CDR3: TGTGCCAGCAGCTCGGGACGGACTTTAGCCAAAAACATTCAGTACTTC. This encodes CASSSGRTLAKNIQYF.

This clonotype was found once. A much larger clone is a single base away; this may be a read error. The chain links TRBV29-1 to TRBJ2-3; no firm D call. This CDR3 comprises 13 residues. Germline CDR1 is SQVTM and CDR2 is ANQGSEA. DNA of the CDR3: TGCTGCGTGGGAATACTTGTGGCAGATACGCAGTATTTT. It is translated as CCVGILVADTQYF.

This clonotype has a handful of counts. The chain has TRBV29-1 and TRBJ1-2; 11 bases match TRBD1. V dropped 7 bases and J dropped 4; count of bases not matched to a gene: 5. CDR1 is SQVTM, CDR2 ANQGSEA, per germline. The CDR3 consists of 13 residues. CDR3 coding DNA: TGCAGCGCCTCCGGACAGGGGGCCTATGGCTACACCTTC. Encoded protein: CSASGQGAYGYTF. The entire variable domain, with the rest obtained from reference TRBV29-1 and TRBJ1-2, is as follows: SAVISQKPSRDICQRGTSLTIQCQVDSQVTMMFWYRQQPGQSLTLIATANQGSEATYESGFVIDKFPISRPNLTFSTLTVSNMSPEDSSIYLCSASGQGAYGYTFGSGTRLTVV.

This chain uses TRBV6-5 with TRBJ1-2; 9 bases are a match to TRBD1. The J segment lost 7 bases and the V segment lost 6 bases, leaving 15 bases of the junction unmatched. The CDR3 spans 16 residues. CDR1 is MNHEY and CDR2 is SVGAGI in the germline V gene. In DNA, the CDR3 is TGTGCCAGCAGCCCCGGGACAGGGAATCGGGAAGGTGGCTACACCTTC. Protein sequence: CASSPGTGNREGGYTF.

The chain links TRBV28 to TRBJ2-3; TRBD2 matches 9 bases. This CDR3 spans 18 amino acids. The ends lost 5 bases at V and 1 base at J; junction bases unmatched: 13. Looked up from germline, CDR1 is MDHEN and CDR2 is SYDVKM. The CDR3 DNA reads TGTGCCAGCAGTATCTCGGCGGGAGGGCCCATAGGCACAGATACGCAGTATTTT. Protein: CASSISAGGPIGTDTQYF.

This clonotype was detected ten times or more. The chain employs TRBV18 and TRBJ1-5, with TRBD1 identical over 8 bases. CDR1 is KGHSH, CDR2 LQKENI, per germline. The V gene end was trimmed by 6 bases and the J gene end by 7 bases; junction bases not matched to a gene: 14. The CDR3 runs to 16 residues. CDR3 protein: CASSPGAGGYGQPQHF. The DNA for the CDR3 is TGTGCCAGCTCCCCTGGAGCAGGGGGCTATGGGCAGCCCCAGCATTTT.

This clonotype was counted a few times. CDR3 in amino acids: CASSSPAGTNYGYTF. CDR3 coding DNA: TGTGCCAGCAGTTCTCCGGCAGGGACTAACTATGGCTACACCTTC. V usage is TRBV2 and J usage is TRBJ1-2; D might be TRBD1 (5 bases). V lost 5 bases and J 0 bases, leaving 13 bases between the germline ends. Germline loops: CDR1 SNHLY, CDR2 FYNNEI. CDR3 size: 15 residues. Filled out from reference TRBV2 and TRBJ1-2, the complete variable domain reads EPEVTQTPSHQVTQMGQEVILRCVPISNHLYFYWYRQILGQKVEFLVSFYNNEISEKSEIFDDQFSVERPDGSNFTLKIRSTKLEDSAMYFCASSSPAGTNYGYTFGSGTRLTVV.

The CDR3 DNA is TGTGCCAGCAGTTTAGTCGGGGGGGGCAATGAGCAGTTCTTC. This encodes CASSLVGGGNEQFF. The gene calls are TRBV12-3 or TRBV12-4 and TRBJ2-1; 8 nucleotides line up with TRBD2. With V trimmed by 1 base and J by 6 bases, 2 bases remained unmatched. The CDR3 has 14 amino acids.

This clonotype has at least ten counts. This sequence joins TRBV11-2 and TRBJ2-7; D uncertain. The CDR3 extends over 13 amino acids. The V and J ends lost 0 bases and 3 bases respectively, with 6 bases between them. CDR1 SGHAT and CDR2 FQNNGV come from the germline V gene. The CDR3 nucleotides read TGTGCCAGCAGCTTAGATCTTGGCTACGAGCAGTACTTC. This translates into CASSLDLGYEQYF.

The chain recombines TRBV20-1 with TRBJ1-2, with 8 bases fitting TRBD1. The V gene's germline CDR1 is DFQATT and CDR2 SNEGSKA (reference sequence). Unmatched junction bases numbered 5, after V lost 0 bases and J lost 5 bases. The CDR3 is made up of 14 amino acids. This CDR3 reads CSARDVQGAYGYTF. The CDR3, as DNA: TGCAGTGCTAGAGATGTGCAGGGGGCTTATGGCTACACCTTC.

The chain employs TRBV20-1 and TRBJ2-4; a weak D match, TRBD1 (5 bases). Matching the DNA end better, TRBJ2-7 makes the J call doubtful. This CDR3 has 12 residues. The germline CDR1 and CDR2 sequences are DFQATT and SNEGSKA (reference sequence). DNA for the CDR3: TGCAGTGCTAGGTACAGGCGATACGAGCAGTACTTC. Protein product: CSARYRRYEQYF.

The chain has TRBV2 and TRBJ2-3; the D is unclear. Germline V lookup: CDR1 SNHLY, CDR2 FYNNEI. The CDR3 spans 15 residues. Trimming took 5 bases from V and 0 from J, leaving 12 bases between them. CDR3 residues: CASSLQEPSTDTQYF. The CDR3 DNA is TGTGCCAGCAGTCTTCAAGAACCTAGCACAGATACGCAGTATTTT.

This clonotype has just one count. Possible read error: a much larger clone is one base away. The V call is TRBV20-1, the J call TRBJ2-4, with 11 bases identical to TRBD2. Germline assignment: CDR1 DFQATT and CDR2 SNEGSKA (reference sequence). This CDR3 has 17 amino acids. CDR3 protein: CSAHPLGSGGAKDIQYF. The DNA for the CDR3 is TGCAGTGCTCACCCATTAGGTAGCGGGGGGGCCAAAGACATTCAGTACTTC.

J is TRBJ2-1 and V is TRBV7-9; perhaps TRBD2 as D (6 bases). The CDR3 covers 17 residues. Between the trimmed V and J ends, which lost 2 bases and 1 base, there was a span of 15 bases. Germline V CDR1 and CDR2: SEHNR, FQNEAQ (reference sequence). CDR3 sequence: CASSLLGTPGSYNEQFF. In DNA form, the CDR3 reads TGTGCCAGCAGCTTACTAGGGACTCCGGGGTCCTACAATGAGCAGTTCTTC.

This clonotype was seen more than once but under ten times. The chain has TRBV9 and TRBJ2-3, with unresolved D. Per germline, CDR1 SGDLS and CDR2 YYNGEE. V lost 0 bases, J lost 5 bases, and 10 bases lay in between. This CDR3 is built from 14 residues. For the CDR3, the DNA is TGTGCCAGCAGCGTAGGAGGCGTTCTAGATACGCAGTATTTT. Translation gives CASSVGGVLDTQYF.

The table lists this clonotype with a few counts. This sequence joins TRBV18 and TRBJ2-7; 8 bases agree with TRBD1. The V gene's germline CDR1 is KGHSH and CDR2 LQKENI. This CDR3 spans 13 amino acids. The junction had 4 bases not matched to a gene; V was cut back by 5 bases and J by 4 bases. In nucleotides, the CDR3 is TGTGCCAGCTCAACCGGGACAGGATACGAGCAGTACTTC. As protein: CASSTGTGYEQYF.

The chain carries TRBV12-3 or TRBV12-4 and TRBJ2-6; tentative D call: TRBD2 (6 bases). The CDR3 extends over 17 amino acids. Trimming removed 4 bases at V and 0 bases at J, with 13 bases between. The CDR3: CASSWAGRDSGANVLTF. DNA for the CDR3: TGTGCCAGCAGTTGGGCGGGACGGGACTCTGGGGCCAACGTCCTGACTTTC.

This clonotype was found once. This chain uses TRBV9 with TRBJ2-1; the match to TRBD2 covers 12 bases. The germline V gene encodes CDR1 SGDLS and CDR2 YYNGEE. The CDR3 extends over 18 amino acids. V lost 3 bases, J lost 3 bases, and 10 bases stayed unmatched. The CDR3 coding sequence is TGTGCCAGCAGCGCCCCTGGGCTAGCGGGAGGGGGCTACAATGAGCAGTTCTTC. It specifies CASSAPGLAGGGYNEQFF.

V gene TRBV4-2 combines with J gene TRBJ2-3, with D tentatively TRBD1 (5 bases). There are 13 residues in the CDR3. Germline V gene sequence: CDR1 LGHNA, CDR2 YNFKEQ. Trimming took 5 bases from V and 2 from J, leaving 8 bases between them. The CDR3 reads CASSAGPTDTQYF. CDR3 sequence (DNA): TGTGCCAGCAGCGCAGGGCCCACAGATACGCAGTATTTT.

Notes on this clonotype: Its ends do not fully match the called genes, so a read error is possible. The chain employs TRBV4-1 and TRBJ2-7; D is uncertain. This CDR3 contains 14 residues. Per germline, CDR1 MGHRA and CDR2 YSYEKL. CDR3 coding DNA: TGTGCCAGCAGTCAAGCTGGCGGTCCCTACGAGCAGTACTTC. Encoded protein: CASSQAGGPYEQYF.

This clonotype was recorded a few times. The V call is TRBV29-1, the J call TRBJ2-3, with D possibly matching TRBD2 (6 bases). Germline CDR1 reads SQVTM; CDR2 reads ANQGSEA. V was shortened by 5 bases and J by 6 bases, with 15 bases between the two germline ends. This CDR3 spans 13 amino acids. DNA of the CDR3: TGCAGCGTTCATGCTAGCGAGTTGGATACGCAGTATTTT. Protein: CSVHASELDTQYF.